This T cell receptor beta chain was sequenced during a study of CD8 T cells in ankylosing spondylitis. V lost 5 bases and J lost 0, with 11 bases in between. Germline CDR1 reads SGHVS; CDR2 reads FQNEAQ. The CDR3 loop spans 14 amino acids. Study conclusions and caveats: Ankylosing spondylitis blood appeared to be characterized by a TCR beta motif of under 10 highly homologous variants. Earlier authors reported some of these motif variants in reactive arthritis synovial fluid and blood.

TCRdb re-derived calls from the 5' RACE reads in MiXCR, one entry per CDR3 protein. The data show about 240,000 distinct CDR3 sequences, 7% to 10% seen once. This clonotype was seen ten or more times. Antigen: not known. The specimen was blood, either unsorted or a sorted T cell fraction (not recorded which). The rearrangement joins TRBV7-8 to TRBJ2-7; D not resolved. This sequence was found in a female donor with ankylosing spondylitis or in good health (not recorded which). The CDR3 DNA follows: TGTGCCAGCAGCCCCGGCTCGACCTCCTACGAGCAGTACTTC. Translated: CASSPGSTSYEQYF.